The next 27 T cell receptor beta chains were all read from a single sample in a study of T cells in Graves' hyperthyroidism and ophthalmopathy. The TCR beta CDR3 regions underwent amplification using RNA transcripts as the source. The HTBI primer set served for first-round RT-PCR of the TCR CDR3. TCRdb analysed the multiplex PCR reads with MiXCR anew, one entry per CDR3 protein. The sample yields approximately 690,000 distinct CDR3 sequences, around 20% seen once. The source material was blood. These receptors all stem from a man aged 25-40 years with Graves' ophthalmopathy.

The rearrangement links TRBV11-2 to TRBJ1-6, with 9 bases identical to TRBD1. CDR3 length equals 15 residues. J was trimmed by 7 bases and V by 7 bases; bases with no gene match: 8. The V gene's germline CDR1 is SGHAT and CDR2 FQNNGV. CDR3 DNA: TGTGCCAGCATCGATTACAGGGGGCGGAATTCACCCCTCCACTTT. Amino acids: CASIDYRGRNSPLHF.

The V call is TRBV4-1, the J call TRBJ2-1; 11 positions agree with TRBD1. Per the germline V gene, CDR1 is MGHRA and CDR2 is YSYEKL. V dropped 0 bases and J dropped 4; count of bases not matched to a gene: 17. CDR3 length: 21 residues. The CDR3 is CASSQDCIPGQGEYMYNEQFF. The CDR3 nucleotides read TGCGCCAGCAGCCAAGATTGCATCCCGGGACAGGGGGAATACATGTACAATGAGCAGTTCTTC.

This clonotype was picked up one time. The rearrangement uses TRBV6-2 or TRBV6-3 and TRBJ2-7, with TRBD2 as a possible D gene (6 bases). The germline V gene has CDR1 MNHEY and CDR2 SVGEGT. CDR3 length: 14 residues. The V end was cut by 5 bases, the J end by 6 bases, with 17 bases between. The CDR3 sequence: CASSGGTSVSEQYF. Here the CDR3 DNA reads TGTGCCAGCAGTGGGGGGACCTCCGTGTCCGAGCAGTACTTC.

This clonotype was counted a few times. The rearrangement joins TRBV9 to TRBJ2-6; TRBD1 aligns across 7 bases. This CDR3 contains 15 residues. The V and J ends lost 7 bases and 1 base, in that order; junction bases with no gene match: 5. The germline gives CDR1 SGDLS, CDR2 YYNGEE. The CDR3 reads CASDAGGSGANVLTF. The CDR3 nucleotides are TGTGCCAGCGACGCAGGGGGATCTGGGGCCAACGTCCTGACTTTC. Complete variable domain (other parts from reference TRBV9 and TRBJ2-6): DSGVTQTPKHLITATGQRVTLRCSPRSGDLSVYWYQQSLDQGLQFLIQYYNGEERAKGNILERFSAQQFPDLHSELNLSSLELGDSALYFCASDAGGSGANVLTFGAGSRLTVL.

This chain joins TRBV20-1 and TRBJ2-1; 9 positions agree with TRBD2. The CDR3 has 16 residues. J gave up 3 bases and V 1 base, and 7 bases lay outside the gene matches. The germline CDR1 and CDR2 sequences are DFQATT and SNEGSKA (reference sequence). The CDR3 reads CSARGPLAGSYNEQFF. As DNA, the CDR3 is TGCAGTGCTAGAGGCCCTCTAGCGGGAAGCTACAATGAGCAGTTCTTC.

This clonotype was seen ten or more times. The chain carries TRBV20-1 and TRBJ2-7; D is uncertain. V lost 0 bases and J 3 bases, leaving 12 bases between the germline ends. CDR1 is DFQATT, CDR2 SNEGSKA, per germline (reference sequence). This CDR3 contains 14 residues. This CDR3 is CSARDLKWDYEQYF. The DNA for the CDR3 is TGCAGTGCTAGAGATCTGAAGTGGGACTACGAGCAGTACTTC.

The chain links TRBV19 to TRBJ2-1; D perhaps matches TRBD2 (6 bases). CDR3 size: 16 residues. Germline CDR1 and CDR2: LNHDA and SQIVND (reference sequence). V lost 5 bases and J 4 bases, leaving 18 bases between the germline ends. CDR3 nucleotides: TGTGCCAGTAGTCCCCAAGCGGGCTGGGGATACAATGAGCAGTTCTTC. Encoded protein: CASSPQAGWGYNEQFF.

A few counts support this clonotype. The V and J genes are TRBV7-9 and TRBJ1-2; D not certain. The germline V gene has CDR1 SEHNR and CDR2 FQNEAQ (reference sequence). CDR3 length: 12 residues. V was trimmed by 1 base and J by 7 bases, leaving 7 bases between them. CDR3 DNA sequence: TGTGCCAGCAGCTTAGATTCTCCTGGCTACACCTTC. Translation: CASSLDSPGYTF.

The chain couples TRBV12-3 or TRBV12-4 to TRBJ1-5; D ambiguous. The CDR3 is made up of 11 amino acids. V gave up 3 bases and J gave up 11 bases, with 8 bases separating them. CDR3 DNA sequence: TGTGCCAGCAGTTTGGGGTTGTCCCAGCATTTT. The encoded protein is CASSLGLSQHF.

The rearrangement links TRBV28 to TRBJ2-3; possibly TRBD2 for D (6 bases). The germline V gene has CDR1 MDHEN and CDR2 SYDVKM. The CDR3 loop spans 14 amino acids. V shed 6 bases and J shed 2 bases, with 12 bases lying between them. Here the CDR3 reads CASRNSGATDTQYF. Written as DNA, the CDR3 is TGTGCCAGCAGAAATAGCGGAGCCACAGATACGCAGTATTTT.

The V call is TRBV3-2, the J call TRBJ2-1; TRBD1, the D gene given by the table, was not confirmed from the DNA. TRBV3-2 is listed as a pseudogene. There are 13 residues in the CDR3. The chain's CDR3 is CASSPSPGHEQFF. The DNA of the CDR3 is TGTGCCAGCAGCCCATCCCCCGGCCATGAGCAGTTCTTC.

The gene calls are TRBV15 and TRBJ2-7, with 15 nucleotides matching TRBD2. CDR1 LNHNV and CDR2 YYDKDF come from the germline V gene (reference sequence). J was trimmed by 0 bases and V by 3 bases; bases with no gene match: 3. This CDR3 spans 17 amino acids. The CDR3: CATSSGLAGGSSYEQYF. CDR3 in DNA: TGTGCCACCAGCAGTGGACTAGCGGGAGGGAGCTCCTACGAGCAGTACTTC. The variable domain in full, completed from reference TRBV15 and TRBJ2-7, reads DAMVIQNPRYQVTQFGKPVTLSCSQTLNHNVMYWYQQKSSQAPKLLFHYYDKDFNNEADTPDNFQSRRPNTSFCFLDIRSPGLGDTAMYLCATSSGLAGGSSYEQYFGPGTRLTVT.

V gene TRBV10-3 combines with J gene TRBJ2-7, with TRBD1 identical over 11 bases. With 6 bases clipped from V and 6 bases from J, the junction kept 7 bases outside the gene matches. CDR3 length: 14 amino acids. Germline CDR1 ENHRY, CDR2 SYGVKD. The CDR3 bases are TGTGCCATCAGGGCCCCGGGACAGGGGGGCGAGCAGTACTTC. Translating gives CAIRAPGQGGEQYF.

Ten or more counts support this clonotype. The chain links TRBV12-5 to TRBJ2-1, with no clear D. Germline V gives CDR1 LGHNT, CDR2 FRNRAP. The CDR3 runs 13 residues. Trimming left V 11 bases short and J 0 bases short, with 11 bases between. The CDR3 region is CASTDSSYNEQFF. The CDR3, as DNA: TGTGCTTCCACGGATAGCTCCTACAATGAGCAGTTCTTC.

This clonotype was observed many times. This chain connects TRBV20-1 to TRBJ2-1; no reliable D call. Germline V gives CDR1 DFQATT, CDR2 SNEGSKA (reference sequence). This CDR3 spans 13 amino acids. V lost 2 bases, J lost 6 bases, and 11 bases lay in between. CDR3 sequence reads: CSARPSIVNEQFF. The CDR3 coding sequence is TGCAGTGCTAGACCCAGTATTGTCAATGAGCAGTTCTTC.

This clonotype was recorded many times. The rearrangement uses TRBV11-3 and TRBJ1-5; D is unclear. Looked up from germline, CDR1 is SGHNT and CDR2 is YENEEA. This CDR3 is built from 16 residues. V shed 3 bases and J shed 0 bases, with 12 bases lying between them. The chain's CDR3 is CASSLTPLDSNQPQHF. As DNA, the CDR3 is TGTGCCAGCAGCTTGACACCGTTGGATAGCAATCAGCCCCAGCATTTT.

This clonotype was found once. The V gene is TRBV3-1, the J gene TRBJ2-2; D is ambiguous. The germline V and J ends were trimmed by 2 bases and 6 bases, with 13 bases remaining between them. CDR1 is LGHDT, CDR2 YNNKEL, per germline (reference sequence). The CDR3 is 15 residues long. The CDR3 DNA reads TGTGCCAGCAGCCAACATAAGACTCCTCCCGGGGAGCTGTTTTTT. This codes for CASSQHKTPPGELFF.

This clonotype was seen many times. The gene calls are TRBV2 and TRBJ2-7; D is undetermined. Trimming took 5 bases from V and 6 from J, leaving 14 bases between them. The CDR3 is 13 amino acids. Germline V lookup: CDR1 SNHLY, CDR2 FYNNEI. CDR3 region: CASSRPGGREQYF. The CDR3 DNA reads TGTGCCAGCAGTAGGCCCGGTGGGCGCGAGCAGTACTTC.

V is TRBV5-1 and J is TRBJ1-2, with D possibly TRBD1 on 5 matching bases. Germline V gives CDR1 SGHRS, CDR2 YFSETQ. V was cut by 2 bases and J by 6 bases, with 8 bases left in between. The CDR3 length is 12 residues. The CDR3, as DNA: TGCGCCAGCAGCTTAGCGACAGATGGCTACACCTTC. Protein: CASSLATDGYTF.

This clonotype was counted a few times. The rearrangement uses TRBV5-1 and TRBJ2-5; 7 positions agree with TRBD1. Germline assignment: CDR1 SGHRS and CDR2 YFSETQ. V lost 4 bases and J lost 3; bases outside the gene matches: 9. This CDR3 is built from 15 residues. The CDR3 bases are TGCGCCAGCAGCGTCGACAGGGCGGGTGAAGAGACCCAGTACTTC. Protein sequence: CASSVDRAGEETQYF.

This clonotype has ten or more counts. V usage is TRBV20-1 and J usage is TRBJ2-7; D is unresolved. CDR3 length: 12 amino acids. V lost 2 bases to trimming and J lost 3 bases, with 8 bases between them. Germline CDR1 DFQATT, CDR2 SNEGSKA (reference sequence). The CDR3 bases are TGCAGTGCTAGACCCCGGGTCTACGAGCAGTACTTC. As protein: CSARPRVYEQYF.

The chain uses TRBV10-2 and TRBJ2-3, with D maybe TRBD2 (6 bases). V gave up 4 bases and J gave up 1 base, with 18 bases separating them. The germline V gene has CDR1 WSHSY and CDR2 SAAADI. This CDR3 comprises 17 residues. As DNA, the CDR3 is TGCGCCAGCAGTGGTTGGAGGGAGTGGGCTGGCACAGATACGCAGTATTTT. It translates to CASSGWREWAGTDTQYF.

This clonotype was seen a few times. The chain couples TRBV28 to TRBJ2-7; D is uncertain. V was shortened by 7 bases and J by 3 bases, with 13 bases between the two germline ends. The CDR3 extends over 13 amino acids. CDR1 MDHEN and CDR2 SYDVKM come from the germline V gene. The CDR3 region has the DNA TGTGCCAGCACCCCCGACTTATACTACGAGCAGTACTTC. Translating it yields CASTPDLYYEQYF.

The chain uses TRBV20-1 and TRBJ1-2; 10 nucleotides line up with TRBD1. The trim removed 3 bases at V and 6 bases at J, leaving 10 bases unmatched. In germline, CDR1 is DFQATT, CDR2 SNEGSKA (reference sequence). CDR3 length: 15 amino acids. Here the CDR3 DNA reads TGCAGTGCTAGGGACACGGGACAGGGGTTCAATGGCTACACCTTC. Translation gives CSARDTGQGFNGYTF.

The sample holds a few counts of this clonotype. The chain uses TRBV28 and TRBJ1-2; D is undetermined. The germline V and J ends were trimmed by 6 bases and 1 base, with 12 bases remaining between them. This CDR3 comprises 14 residues. The V gene's germline CDR1 is MDHEN and CDR2 SYDVKM. The CDR3 nucleotides are TGTGCCAGCAGCCTAGGTAACATTAACTATGGCTACACCTTC. Protein: CASSLGNINYGYTF.

The V and J genes are TRBV20-1 and TRBJ1-2, with TRBD1 matching 12 bases. Unmatched junction bases numbered 9, after V lost 0 bases and J lost 4 bases. The length of the CDR3 is 17 residues. Germline assignment: CDR1 DFQATT and CDR2 SNEGSKA (reference sequence). In DNA, the CDR3 is TGCAGTGCTAGAGATAGGGACAGGGGGCTTATCACCTATGGCTACACCTTC. This translates into CSARDRDRGLITYGYTF.

The chain has TRBV2 and TRBJ2-5, with a possible D match to TRBD2 (6 bases). V was trimmed by 6 bases and J by 5 bases, leaving 13 bases between them. There are 13 residues in the CDR3. The germline V gene has CDR1 SNHLY and CDR2 FYNNEI. CDR3 nucleotides: TGTGCCAGCAGATTACAGGCGGGGGAGACCCAGTACTTC. Protein product: CASRLQAGETQYF.